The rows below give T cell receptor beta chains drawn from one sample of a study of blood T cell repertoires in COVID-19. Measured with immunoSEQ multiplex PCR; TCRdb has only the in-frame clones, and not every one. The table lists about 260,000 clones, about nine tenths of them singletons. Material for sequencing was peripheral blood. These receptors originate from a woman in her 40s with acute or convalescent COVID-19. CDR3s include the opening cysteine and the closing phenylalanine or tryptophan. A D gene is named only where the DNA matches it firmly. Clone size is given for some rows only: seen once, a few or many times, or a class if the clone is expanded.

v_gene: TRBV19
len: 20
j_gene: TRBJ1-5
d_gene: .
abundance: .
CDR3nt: TGTGCCAGTAGTACCTGGTCGGAATTCCTGACGGGGGTCGACGGTCAGCCCCAGCATTTT
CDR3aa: CASSTWSEFLTGVDGQPQHF

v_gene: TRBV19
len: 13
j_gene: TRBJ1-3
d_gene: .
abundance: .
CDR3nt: TGTGCCAGTGGGAGGCTCTCTGGAAACACCATATATTTT
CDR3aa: CASGRLSGNTIYF

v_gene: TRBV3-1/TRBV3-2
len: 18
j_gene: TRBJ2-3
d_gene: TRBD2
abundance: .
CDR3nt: TGTGCCAGCAGCCAAGATCGTAGGGCGGGGGACTACACAGATACGCAGTATTTT
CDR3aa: CASSQDRRAGDYTDTQYF

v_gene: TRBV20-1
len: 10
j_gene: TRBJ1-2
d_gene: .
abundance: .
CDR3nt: TGCAGTACGTCCGTAGAGGGCTACACCTTC
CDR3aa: CSTSVEGYTF

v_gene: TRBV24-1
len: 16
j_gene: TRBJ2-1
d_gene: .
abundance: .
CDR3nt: TGCGCCACCAGTGATGCCCGGGGAGAGACCTACAATGAGCAGTTCTTC
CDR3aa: CATSDARGETYNEQFF

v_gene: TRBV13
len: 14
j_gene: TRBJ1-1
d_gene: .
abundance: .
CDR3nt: TGTGCCAGCAGCTGGCTACAGGGGAACACTGAAGCTTTCTTT
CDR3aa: CASSWLQGNTEAFF

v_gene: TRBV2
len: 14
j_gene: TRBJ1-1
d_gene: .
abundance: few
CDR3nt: TGTGCCAGCAGACAGGGAGCTTTGAACACTGAAGCTTTCTTT
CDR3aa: CASRQGALNTEAFF

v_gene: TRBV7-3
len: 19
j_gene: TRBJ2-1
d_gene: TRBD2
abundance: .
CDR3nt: TGTGCCAGCAGCTTATTAATTCTAGCGGGGGGGGCCGTTCCGAATGAGCAGTTCTTC
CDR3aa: CASSLLILAGGAVPNEQFF

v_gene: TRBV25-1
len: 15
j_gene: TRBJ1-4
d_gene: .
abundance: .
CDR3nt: TGTGCCAGCAGTGTTACGACAACAACTAATGAAAAACTGTTTTTT
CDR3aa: CASSVTTTTNEKLFF

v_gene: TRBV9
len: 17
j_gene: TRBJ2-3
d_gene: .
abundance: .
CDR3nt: TGTGCCAGCAGCGGGGCCCCCGGGACTCTTAGCACAGATACGCAGTATTTT
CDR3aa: CASSGAPGTLSTDTQYF

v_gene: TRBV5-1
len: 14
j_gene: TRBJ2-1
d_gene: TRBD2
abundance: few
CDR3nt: TGCGCCAGCATCGGGGGGGCCTCCTACAATGAGCAGTTCTTC
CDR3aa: CASIGGASYNEQFF

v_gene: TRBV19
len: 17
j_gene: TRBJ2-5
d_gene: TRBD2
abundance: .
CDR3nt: TGTGCCAGTAGTATAGATCTAGGGGCTGCTAGCGGGGAGACCCAGTACTTC
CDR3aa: CASSIDLGAASGETQYF

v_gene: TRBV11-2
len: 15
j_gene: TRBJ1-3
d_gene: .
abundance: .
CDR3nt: TGTGCCAGCAGCTTAGACGCGAACTCTGGAAACACCATATATTTT
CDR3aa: CASSLDANSGNTIYF

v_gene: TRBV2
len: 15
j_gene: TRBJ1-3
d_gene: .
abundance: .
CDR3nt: TGTGCCAGCAGTTCTGGACAGCTTTCTGGAAACACCATATATTTT
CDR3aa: CASSSGQLSGNTIYF

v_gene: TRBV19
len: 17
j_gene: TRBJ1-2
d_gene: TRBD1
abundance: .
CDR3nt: TGTGCCAGTAGTGGATGGGACAGGGGTTCCCCCTGGTATGGCTACACCTTC
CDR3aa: CASSGWDRGSPWYGYTF

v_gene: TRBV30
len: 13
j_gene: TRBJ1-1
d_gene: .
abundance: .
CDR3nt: TGTGCCTGGAGTGTGGGGGGGCCCACTGAAGCTTTCTTT
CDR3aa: CAWSVGGPTEAFF

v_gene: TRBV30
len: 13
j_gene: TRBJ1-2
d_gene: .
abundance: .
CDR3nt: TGTGCCTGGAGTGGCACGAGCGGGGTCGGCTACACCTTC
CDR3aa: CAWSGTSGVGYTF

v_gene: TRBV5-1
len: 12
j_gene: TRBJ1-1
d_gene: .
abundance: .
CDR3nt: TGCGCCAGCAGCTCGGAGGGCACTGAAGCTTTCTTT
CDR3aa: CASSSEGTEAFF

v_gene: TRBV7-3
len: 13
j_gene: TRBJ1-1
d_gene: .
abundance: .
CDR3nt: TGTGCCAGCAGCTTCGCGGGGGGGACTGAAGCTTTCTTT
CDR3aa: CASSFAGGTEAFF

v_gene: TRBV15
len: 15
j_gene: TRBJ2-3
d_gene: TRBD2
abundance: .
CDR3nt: TGTGCCACCAGCACTCTGACTAGCGCCACAGATACGCAGTATTTT
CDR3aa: CATSTLTSATDTQYF

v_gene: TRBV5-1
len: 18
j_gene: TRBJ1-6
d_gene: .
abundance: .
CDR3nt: TGCGCCAGCAGCTTGTGGGCAGGGGCCAGCTCCTATAATTCACCCCTCCACTTT
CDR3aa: CASSLWAGASSYNSPLHF

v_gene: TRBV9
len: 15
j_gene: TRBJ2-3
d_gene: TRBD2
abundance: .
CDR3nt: TGTGCCAGCAGCATGGGGACTAGTACCTCTGATACGCAGTATTTT
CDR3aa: CASSMGTSTSDTQYF

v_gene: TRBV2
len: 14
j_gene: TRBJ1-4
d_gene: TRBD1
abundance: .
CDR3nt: TGTGCCAGCACTATGGACAGGGTTATGGAAAAACTGTTTTTT
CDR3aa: CASTMDRVMEKLFF

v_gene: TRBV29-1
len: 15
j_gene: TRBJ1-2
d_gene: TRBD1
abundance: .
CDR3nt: TGCAGCGTTGTGGGAAGAACAGGGGTTAGCTATGGCTACACCTTC
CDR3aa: CSVVGRTGVSYGYTF

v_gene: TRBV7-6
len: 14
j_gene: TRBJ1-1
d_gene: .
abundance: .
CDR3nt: TGTGCCAGCAGCCCGGGCAGGGGGAACACTGAAGCTTTCTTT
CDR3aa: CASSPGRGNTEAFF

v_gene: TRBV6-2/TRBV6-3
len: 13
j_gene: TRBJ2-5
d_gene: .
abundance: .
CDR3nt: TGTGCCAGCAGTTACGAGTGGGAGGAGACCCAGTACTTC
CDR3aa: CASSYEWEETQYF

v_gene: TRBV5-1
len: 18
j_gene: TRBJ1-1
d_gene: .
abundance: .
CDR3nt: TGCGCCAGCAGCTGGGAGCCGGGAAGCCCGACGGAGGACACTGAAGCTTTCTTT
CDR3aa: CASSWEPGSPTEDTEAFF

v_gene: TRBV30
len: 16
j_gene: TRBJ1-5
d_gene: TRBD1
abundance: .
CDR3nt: TGTGCCTGGAGTAGGGACAGGGGTACGGGCAATCAGCCCCAGCATTTT
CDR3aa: CAWSRDRGTGNQPQHF

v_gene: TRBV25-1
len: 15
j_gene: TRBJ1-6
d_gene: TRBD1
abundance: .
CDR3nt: TGTGCCAGCAGTGAATCGGACAGGGTGAGCGCACCCCTCCACTTT
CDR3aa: CASSESDRVSAPLHF

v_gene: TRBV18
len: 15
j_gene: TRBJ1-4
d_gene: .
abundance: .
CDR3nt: TGTGCCAGCTCACCACCCGGGATCAGCAATGAAAAACTGTTTTTT
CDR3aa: CASSPPGISNEKLFF

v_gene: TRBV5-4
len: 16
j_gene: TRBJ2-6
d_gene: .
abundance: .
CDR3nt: TGTGCCAGCAACAAGGGGCTAGGGCCCGGGGCCAACGTCCTGACTTTC
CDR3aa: CASNKGLGPGANVLTF

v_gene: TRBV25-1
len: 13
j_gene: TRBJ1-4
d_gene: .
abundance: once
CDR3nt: TGTGCCAGCAGTGGTCTGGGGCCTGAAAAACTGTTTTTT
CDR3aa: CASSGLGPEKLFF

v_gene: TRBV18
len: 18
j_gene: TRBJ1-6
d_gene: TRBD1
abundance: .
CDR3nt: TGTGCCAGCTCACCGATAACAGGGGGCAGAACCTATAATTCACCCCTCCACTTT
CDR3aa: CASSPITGGRTYNSPLHF

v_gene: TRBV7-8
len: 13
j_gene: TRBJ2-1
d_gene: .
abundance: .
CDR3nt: TGTGCCAGCAGCTTAGCCAGGTCAAGTGGGCAGTTCTTC
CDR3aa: CASSLARSSGQFF

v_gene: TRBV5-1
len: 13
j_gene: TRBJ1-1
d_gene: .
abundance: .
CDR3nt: TGCGCCAGCAGCATGACAGGGAACACTGAAGCTTTCTTT
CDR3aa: CASSMTGNTEAFF

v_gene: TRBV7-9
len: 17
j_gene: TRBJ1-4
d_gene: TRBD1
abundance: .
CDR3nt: TGTGCCAGCAGCTTCCTCCAGGGGGGCCGAGGGAATGAAAAACTGTTTTTT
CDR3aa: CASSFLQGGRGNEKLFF

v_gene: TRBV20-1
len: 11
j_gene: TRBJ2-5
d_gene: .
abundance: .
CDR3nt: TGCAGTGCTAGAGAGTCGGAGACCCAGTACTTC
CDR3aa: CSARESETQYF

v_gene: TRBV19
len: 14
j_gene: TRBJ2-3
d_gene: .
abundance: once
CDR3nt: TGTGCCAGTAGTATCCAAGGGGGCACAGATACGCAGTATTTT
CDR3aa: CASSIQGGTDTQYF

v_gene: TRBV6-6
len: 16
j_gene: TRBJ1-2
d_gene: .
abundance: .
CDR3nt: TGTGCCAGCAGTCCCCAGGACGGGATTAGTGAGCGCGGCTACACCTTC
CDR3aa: CASSPQDGISERGYTF

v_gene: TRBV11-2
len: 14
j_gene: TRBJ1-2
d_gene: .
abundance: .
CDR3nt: TGTGCCAGCAGCATAGTCAGCGAGAGCTATGGCTACACCTTC
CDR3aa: CASSIVSESYGYTF

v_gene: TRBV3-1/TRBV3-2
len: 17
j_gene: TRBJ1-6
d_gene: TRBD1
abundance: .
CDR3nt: TGTGCCAGCAGCCAAACTTCCCCCGGACAGGGTCGGTCACCCCTCCACTTT
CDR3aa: CASSQTSPGQGRSPLHF

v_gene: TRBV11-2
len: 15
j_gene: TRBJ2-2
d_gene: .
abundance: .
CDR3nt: TGTGCCAGCAGCTTAGCCAGGGGTTTCGCCGGGGAGCTGTTTTTT
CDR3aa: CASSLARGFAGELFF

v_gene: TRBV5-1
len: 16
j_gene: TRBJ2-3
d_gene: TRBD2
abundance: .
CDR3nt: TGCGCCAGCAGCCTAGCGGGGGCCCTTAGCACAGATACGCAGTATTTT
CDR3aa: CASSLAGALSTDTQYF

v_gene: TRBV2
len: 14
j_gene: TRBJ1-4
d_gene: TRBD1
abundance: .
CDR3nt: TGTGCCAGCAGTGTAACAGGGGGTAATGAAAAACTGTTTTTT
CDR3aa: CASSVTGGNEKLFF

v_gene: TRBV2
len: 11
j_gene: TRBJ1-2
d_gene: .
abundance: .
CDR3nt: TGTGCCAGCAGTGTCGTCCGAGACTACACCTTC
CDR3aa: CASSVVRDYTF

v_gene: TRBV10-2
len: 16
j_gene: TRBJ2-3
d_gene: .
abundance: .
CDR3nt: TGCGCCAGCAGTGAAGGCGAGGGCTCCGTCACAGATACGCAGTATTTT
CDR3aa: CASSEGEGSVTDTQYF

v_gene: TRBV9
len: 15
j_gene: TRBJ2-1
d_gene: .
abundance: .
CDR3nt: TGTGCCAGCAGCGTAGCGGGGATCCTCTACAATGAGCAGTTCTTC
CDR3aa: CASSVAGILYNEQFF

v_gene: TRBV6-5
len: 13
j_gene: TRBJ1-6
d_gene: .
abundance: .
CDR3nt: TGTGCCAGCAGTTTTGAGGATAATTCACCCCTCCACTTT
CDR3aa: CASSFEDNSPLHF

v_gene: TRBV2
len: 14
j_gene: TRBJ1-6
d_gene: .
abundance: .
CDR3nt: TGTGCCAGCAGGGGGGGAGGGGGGCATTCACCCCTCCACTTT
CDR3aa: CASRGGGGHSPLHF

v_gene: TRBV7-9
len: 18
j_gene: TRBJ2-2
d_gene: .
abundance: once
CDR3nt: TGTGCCAGCAGCTCAGGGGACGGCGGTAAAGGGCGTCCCGGGGAGCTGTTTTTT
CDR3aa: CASSSGDGGKGRPGELFF

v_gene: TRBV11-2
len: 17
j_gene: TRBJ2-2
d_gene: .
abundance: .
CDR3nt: TGTGCCAGCAGCCCTCACCTGACACTCCTGAACACCGGGGAGCTGTTTTTT
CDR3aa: CASSPHLTLLNTGELFF

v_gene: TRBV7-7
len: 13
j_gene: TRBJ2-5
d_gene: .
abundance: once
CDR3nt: TGTGCCAGCAGCTTAATACTAGAAGAGACCCAGTACTTC
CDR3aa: CASSLILEETQYF

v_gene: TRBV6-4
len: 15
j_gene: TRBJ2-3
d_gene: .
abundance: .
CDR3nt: TGTGCCAGCAGTGACTCTTGGACCAGGGCAGATACGCAGTATTTT
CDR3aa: CASSDSWTRADTQYF